The rows below give T cell receptor beta chains drawn from one sample of a study of shared clonotypes between healthy human individuals. Using immunoSEQ multiplex PCR, the repertoire was profiled, and TCRdb retains in-frame clones only, with some absent. Among 600,000 or so clones listed, roughly 98% were seen once. The sample consisted of naive CD8+ T cells sorted from blood. These receptor sequences come from a man aged 25-45 years in good health. Each CDR3 is given with its conserved first and last residue. The order of the fields is J gene, V gene, clone size, D gene, CDR3 protein, CDR3 DNA. A D gene is named only where the DNA matches it firmly. Size is stated for part of the rows, as once, few or many counts, or as a class when the clone is expanded.

J: TRBJ2-7
V: TRBV5-6
size: .
D: TRBD2
CDR3: CASSSTPSGIYYEQYF
DNA: TGTGCCAGCAGCTCGACCCCTAGCGGGATATACTACGAGCAGTACTTC

J: TRBJ1-1
V: TRBV4-1
size: .
D: .
CDR3: CASSQEGGTEAFF
DNA: TGCGCCAGCAGCCAAGAAGGGGGCACTGAAGCTTTCTTT

J: TRBJ1-3
V: TRBV11-3
size: .
D: .
CDR3: CASGGTGWDTIYF
DNA: TGTGCCAGCGGTGGGACGGGATGGGACACCATATATTTT

J: TRBJ2-1
V: TRBV6-5
size: .
D: .
CDR3: CASSYSHGNEQFF
DNA: TGTGCCAGCAGTTACTCTCATGGTAATGAGCAGTTCTTC

J: TRBJ2-1
V: TRBV7-9
size: .
D: TRBD2
CDR3: CAAMGTSGYNEQFF
DNA: TGTGCCGCCATGGGGACTAGCGGTTACAATGAGCAGTTCTTC

J: TRBJ1-1
V: TRBV9
size: .
D: TRBD1
CDR3: CASSVGGRTGRATEAFF
DNA: TGTGCCAGCAGCGTAGGAGGGAGGACAGGGAGGGCCACTGAAGCTTTCTTT

J: TRBJ1-5
V: TRBV4-1
size: .
D: .
CDR3: CASSQEDMRGNQPQHF
DNA: TGCGCCAGCAGCCAAGAAGATATGAGGGGGAATCAGCCCCAGCATTTT

J: TRBJ2-1
V: TRBV21-1
size: .
D: .
CDR3: CASSPHRQGNNEQFF
DNA: TGTGCCAGCAGCCCACATCGACAGGGGAACAATGAGCAGTTCTTC

J: TRBJ2-6
V: TRBV6-6
size: .
D: .
CDR3: CASSYQSSGANVLTF
DNA: TGTGCCAGCAGTTATCAGAGCTCTGGGGCCAACGTCCTGACTTTC

J: TRBJ2-7
V: TRBV10-2
size: .
D: .
CDR3: CASSDLAGTYEQYF
DNA: TGCGCCAGCAGTGACTTGGCAGGGACCTACGAGCAGTACTTC

J: TRBJ2-7
V: TRBV7-8
size: .
D: .
CDR3: CASSSAHEQYF
DNA: TGTGCCAGCAGCTCAGCCCACGAGCAGTACTTC

J: TRBJ2-1
V: TRBV4-1
size: .
D: TRBD1
CDR3: CASSRQGAGGSYNEQFF
DNA: TGCGCCAGCAGCCGCCAAGGGGCAGGGGGTTCCTACAATGAGCAGTTCTTC

J: TRBJ2-3
V: TRBV28
size: .
D: TRBD2
CDR3: CASSLPRLAGDTDTQYF
DNA: TGTGCCAGCAGTTTACCAAGACTAGCGGGAGACACAGATACGCAGTATTTT

J: TRBJ2-7
V: TRBV7-7
size: once
D: TRBD2
CDR3: CASSQGLAYEQYF
DNA: TGTGCTAGCAGCCAGGGACTAGCCTACGAGCAGTACTTC

J: TRBJ2-7
V: TRBV27
size: .
D: TRBD2
CDR3: CASSLLVAGGPGYEQYF
DNA: TGTGCCAGCAGTTTATTGGTAGCGGGAGGGCCGGGGTACGAGCAGTACTTC

J: TRBJ2-1
V: TRBV27
size: .
D: TRBD2
CDR3: CASSPIGLAGKNEQFF
DNA: TGTGCCAGCAGTCCTATCGGGCTAGCGGGAAAGAATGAGCAGTTCTTC

J: TRBJ2-7
V: TRBV9
size: once
D: TRBD1
CDR3: CASSVGQGAYEQYF
DNA: TGTGCCAGCAGCGTAGGACAGGGGGCCTACGAGCAGTACTTC

J: TRBJ2-1
V: TRBV14
size: .
D: .
CDR3: CASSQDDVNREQFF
DNA: TGTGCCAGCAGCCAAGATGACGTCAATAGGGAGCAGTTCTTC

J: TRBJ2-5
V: TRBV9
size: .
D: TRBD1
CDR3: CASGTGASGETQYF
DNA: TGTGCTTCCGGGACAGGGGCCTCGGGAGAGACCCAGTACTTC

J: TRBJ1-1
V: TRBV5-6
size: .
D: .
CDR3: CASSSSSAEAFF
DNA: TGTGCCAGCAGCTCTTCAAGTGCTGAAGCTTTCTTT

J: TRBJ2-1
V: TRBV25-1
size: .
D: .
CDR3: CASSIQGAVNEQFF
DNA: TGTGCCAGCAGTATCCAAGGTGCGGTCAATGAGCAGTTCTTC

J: TRBJ2-7
V: TRBV7-2
size: .
D: TRBD2
CDR3: CASSLSLAGGTYEQYF
DNA: TGTGCCAGCAGCCTTAGCCTAGCGGGGGGTACCTACGAGCAGTACTTC

J: TRBJ2-7
V: TRBV2
size: once
D: TRBD2
CDR3: CASSTGLAGGFYEQYF
DNA: TGTGCCAGCAGCACTGGACTAGCGGGAGGTTTCTACGAGCAGTACTTC

J: TRBJ1-1
V: TRBV6-5
size: .
D: .
CDR3: CASSYGGNREAFF
DNA: TGTGCCAGCAGTTACGGGGGGAACCGTGAAGCTTTCTTT

J: TRBJ2-1
V: TRBV5-4
size: .
D: TRBD2
CDR3: CASSLYGRALNEQFF
DNA: TGTGCCAGCAGCTTGTACGGGAGGGCCCTCAATGAGCAGTTCTTC

J: TRBJ2-6
V: TRBV27
size: .
D: .
CDR3: CASSVSGANVLTF
DNA: TGTGCCAGCAGTGTCTCTGGGGCCAACGTCCTGACTTTC

J: TRBJ2-1
V: TRBV5-5
size: .
D: TRBD2
CDR3: CASSLVVAGGPQQFF
DNA: TGTGCCAGCAGCCTGGTGGTAGCGGGAGGGCCCCAACAGTTCTTC

J: TRBJ2-1
V: TRBV5-6
size: .
D: .
CDR3: CASSRGYDNEQFF
DNA: TGTGCCAGCAGCCGCGGATACGACAATGAGCAGTTCTTC

J: TRBJ2-7
V: TRBV7-9
size: once
D: .
CDR3: CASSLTSSYEQYF
DNA: TGTGCCAGCAGCTTAACAAGCTCCTACGAGCAGTACTTC

J: TRBJ2-7
V: TRBV7-2
size: once
D: .
CDR3: CASLSGGEQYF
DNA: TGTGCCAGTCTGTCCGGGGGCGAGCAGTACTTC

J: TRBJ2-2
V: TRBV5-5
size: .
D: .
CDR3: CASSLAHTNTGELFF
DNA: TGTGCCAGCAGCTTGGCCCACACGAACACCGGGGAGCTGTTTTTT

J: TRBJ1-1
V: TRBV14
size: .
D: .
CDR3: CASSQALDISGGVLRAFF
DNA: TGTGCCAGCAGCCAAGCCCTGGACATTTCCGGCGGTGTGCTAAGAGCTTTCTTT

J: TRBJ2-5
V: TRBV11-3
size: .
D: .
CDR3: CASSPSPRETQYF
DNA: TGTGCCAGCAGCCCGTCGCCCAGAGAGACCCAGTACTTC

J: TRBJ2-3
V: TRBV29-1
size: .
D: .
CDR3: CSVEGAQRDTQYF
DNA: TGCAGCGTTGAAGGCGCCCAAAGGGATACGCAGTATTTT

J: TRBJ1-1
V: TRBV7-9
size: .
D: TRBD1
CDR3: CASSLVTGANTEAFF
DNA: TGTGCCAGCAGCTTAGTGACAGGGGCGAACACTGAAGCTTTCTTT

J: TRBJ1-1
V: TRBV5-1
size: .
D: .
CDR3: CASSLGHWEGTVNTEAFF
DNA: TGCGCCAGCAGCTTGGGTCATTGGGAGGGGACGGTGAACACTGAAGCTTTCTTT

J: TRBJ1-4
V: TRBV15
size: .
D: .
CDR3: CATSTDITNEKLFF
DNA: TGTGCCACCAGCACAGATATAACTAATGAAAAACTGTTTTTT

J: TRBJ1-1
V: TRBV11-2
size: .
D: .
CDR3: CASSGMNTEAFF
DNA: TGTGCCAGCAGCGGCATGAACACTGAAGCTTTCTTT

J: TRBJ2-2
V: TRBV13
size: .
D: TRBD1
CDR3: CASSHSPGQVDTGELFF
DNA: TGTGCCAGCAGTCATTCACCGGGACAGGTGGACACCGGGGAGCTGTTTTTT

J: TRBJ2-7
V: TRBV6-5
size: once
D: TRBD1
CDR3: CASSRTGGLHEQYF
DNA: TGTGCCAGCAGCCGGACAGGGGGCTTGCACGAGCAGTACTTC

J: TRBJ2-7
V: TRBV27
size: .
D: .
CDR3: CASSFGQESSYEQYF
DNA: TGTGCCAGCAGTTTCGGCCAGGAATCATCCTACGAGCAGTACTTC

J: TRBJ1-1
V: TRBV28
size: .
D: TRBD1
CDR3: CASSSLSDRLEAFF
DNA: TGTGCCAGCAGTTCACTCTCGGACAGGCTTGAAGCTTTCTTT

J: TRBJ1-5
V: TRBV28
size: .
D: .
CDR3: CATGRGYQPQHF
DNA: TGTGCCACCGGGCGGGGTTATCAGCCCCAGCATTTT

J: TRBJ2-5
V: TRBV18
size: .
D: TRBD1
CDR3: CASVQGAWTQETQYF
DNA: TGTGCCAGCGTTCAGGGGGCTTGGACACAAGAGACCCAGTACTTC

J: TRBJ2-7
V: TRBV6-6
size: .
D: .
CDR3: CASSYLRDNSYEQYF
DNA: TGTGCCAGCAGTTACTTGAGGGACAACTCCTACGAGCAGTACTTC

J: TRBJ1-2
V: TRBV7-9
size: .
D: .
CDR3: CASSPLVSQGSNYGYTF
DNA: TGTGCCAGCAGCCCCCTAGTTAGCCAGGGGTCGAACTATGGCTACACCTTC

J: TRBJ1-1
V: TRBV6-1
size: .
D: TRBD1
CDR3: CASRDGTATEAFF
DNA: TGTGCCAGCAGAGACGGGACAGCTACTGAAGCTTTCTTT

J: TRBJ1-2
V: TRBV6-5
size: .
D: TRBD1
CDR3: CASSYGTGGLNYGYTF
DNA: TGTGCCAGCAGTTACGGGACAGGGGGCCTTAACTATGGCTACACCTTC